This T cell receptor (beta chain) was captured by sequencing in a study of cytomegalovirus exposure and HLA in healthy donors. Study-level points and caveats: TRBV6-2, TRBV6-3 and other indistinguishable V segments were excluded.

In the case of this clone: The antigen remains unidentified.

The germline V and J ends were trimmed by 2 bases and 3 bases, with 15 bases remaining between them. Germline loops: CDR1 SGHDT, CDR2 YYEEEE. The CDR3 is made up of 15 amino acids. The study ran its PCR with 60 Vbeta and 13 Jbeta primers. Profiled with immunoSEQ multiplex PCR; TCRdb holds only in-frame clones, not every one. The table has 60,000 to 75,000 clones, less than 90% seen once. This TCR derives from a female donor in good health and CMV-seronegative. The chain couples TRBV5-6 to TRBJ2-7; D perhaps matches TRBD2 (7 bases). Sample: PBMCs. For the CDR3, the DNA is TGTGCCAGCAGCTTCTACGGGGGGCCCCGCTACGAGCAGTACTTC. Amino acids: CASSFYGGPRYEQYF.